Listed here are 17 T cell receptor beta chains from one sample, sequenced in a study of OX40 agonist ivuxolimab in advanced cancers. The assay was immunoSEQ multiplex PCR, and TCRdb's table has in-frame clones only and misses some. The sample records approximately 84,000 clones, roughly 92% being singletons. Sample: CD4+ or CD8+ T cells sorted from blood, taken in a trial of the OX40 agonist ivuxolimab. These receptor sequences come from an adult with an advanced solid tumor such as melanoma, head and neck, liver or kidney cancer.

V usage is TRBV15 and J usage is TRBJ2-1; D remains unclear. V was trimmed by 0 bases and J by 8 bases, leaving 17 bases between them. Looked up from germline, CDR1 is LNHNV and CDR2 is YYDKDF (reference sequence). CDR3 length: 16 amino acids. The CDR3 is CATSRDQSLASYEQFF. The CDR3 DNA follows: TGTGCCACCAGCAGAGACCAGTCTCTGGCTAGTTATGAGCAGTTCTTC.

CDR3 in DNA: TGTGCCATCAGCCGGGGAGAGGGGACTGAAGCTTTCTTT. Amino acids: CAISRGEGTEAFF. This chain connects TRBV10-3 to TRBJ1-1; D is possibly TRBD1 (5 bases). V lost 6 bases to trimming and J lost 5 bases, with 13 bases between them. The CDR3 length is 13 residues. Germline CDR1 reads ENHRY; CDR2 reads SYGVKD.

This chain uses TRBV4-1 with TRBJ2-1; no clear D. The germline V gene encodes CDR1 MGHRA and CDR2 YSYEKL. V lost 0 bases, J lost 7 bases, and 4 bases lay in between. The CDR3 covers 12 residues. CDR3: CASSQDTNEQFF. The CDR3 bases are TGCGCCAGCAGCCAAGATACGAATGAGCAGTTCTTC.

This rearrangement joins TRBV7-2 to TRBJ1-5; D unclear. The CDR3 is made up of 15 amino acids. Germline CDR1 SGHTA, CDR2 FQGNSA. V was cut by 1 base and J by 3 bases, with 10 bases left in between. The CDR3 region has the DNA TGTGCCAGCAGCTTAGTAGGGTGGGACAATCAGCCCCAGCATTTT. It translates to CASSLVGWDNQPQHF. The full variable domain, rest sourced from reference TRBV7-2 and TRBJ1-5, is GAGVSQSPSNKVTEKGKDVELRCDPISGHTALYWYRQSLGQGLEFLIYFQGNSAPDKSGLPSDRFSAERTGGSVSTLTIQRTQQEDSAVYLCASSLVGWDNQPQHFGDGTRLSIL.

The chain carries TRBV6-5 and TRBJ1-1; 7 bases are a match to TRBD1. Germline CDR1 and CDR2: MNHEY and SVGAGI. V lost 6 bases, J lost 0 bases, and 1 base stayed unmatched. CDR3 length: 13 residues. CDR3 residues: CASRTGLNTEAFF. CDR3 nucleotide sequence: TGTGCCAGCAGGACAGGGCTGAACACTGAAGCTTTCTTT.

This chain uses TRBV9 with TRBJ2-7; the D gene could be TRBD1 or TRBD2 (5 bases each). The CDR3 runs 14 residues. Germline V lookup: CDR1 SGDLS, CDR2 YYNGEE. The germline V and J ends were trimmed by 0 bases and 7 bases, with 14 bases remaining between them. CDR3 coding DNA: TGTGCCAGCAGCGTAGCCGGGGACCCCCGGGAGCAGTACTTC. Amino acids: CASSVAGDPREQYF.

This chain connects TRBV28 to TRBJ2-5; weak D call: TRBD2 (6 bases). V lost 3 bases and J lost 5, with 13 bases in between. CDR1 is MDHEN and CDR2 is SYDVKM in the germline V gene. There are 14 residues in the CDR3. The CDR3 bases are TGTGCCAGCAGTTTGCGGGGTTTGGAGGAGACCCAGTACTTC. It codes for CASSLRGLEETQYF.

V gene TRBV2 combines with J gene TRBJ1-5, with a tentative D call TRBD1 (5 bases). CDR3 length: 15 residues. The V gene lost 3 bases and the J gene lost 7 bases, with 16 bases spanning the gap. Germline lookup yields CDR1 SNHLY and CDR2 FYNNEI. DNA for the CDR3: TGTGCCAGCAGTGAGGGGACGCGAGGAAACCAGCCCCAGCATTTT. Translating gives CASSEGTRGNQPQHF.

This clone was counted between two and nine times. The V and J genes are TRBV5-1 and TRBJ2-2; a weak D match, TRBD2 (6 bases). There are 15 residues in the CDR3. Per the germline V gene, CDR1 is SGHRS and CDR2 is YFSETQ. Trimming cost V 6 bases and J 7 bases, with 19 bases left between them. This CDR3 is CASTSRDSNGGELFF. In DNA form, the CDR3 reads TGCGCCAGCACCTCCAGGGACTCCAATGGCGGGGAGCTGTTTTTT.

The V and J genes are TRBV29-1 and TRBJ1-2; D is perhaps TRBD1 (5 bases). Germline lookup yields CDR1 SQVTM and CDR2 ANQGSEA. V lost 7 bases and J lost 4, with 16 bases in between. The CDR3 totals 13 residues. CDR3 bases: TGCAGCGCAGAGTCCGGGACGTCCTATGGCTACACCTTC. It encodes CSAESGTSYGYTF.

The chain employs TRBV7-7 and TRBJ2-7, with D possibly TRBD1 on 5 matching bases. The CDR3 sequence is 16 residues long. Trimming shortened V by 1 base and J by 6 bases, and 19 bases separated the two germline ends. Germline V gene sequence: CDR1 SSHAT, CDR2 FNYEAQ (reference sequence). The CDR3 nucleotides are TGTGCCAGCAGCTTAGAGGGGCCCCGACCTCCTTGCGAGCAGTACTTC. Its protein is CASSLEGPRPPCEQYF.

This chain joins TRBV25-1 and TRBJ2-7, with D maybe TRBD2 (6 bases). The CDR3 has 13 amino acids. Germline V gene lookup returns CDR1 MGHDK and CDR2 SYGVNS. V lost 9 bases to trimming and J lost 5 bases, with 17 bases between them. The CDR3 DNA reads TGTGCCAGTGGGGAGGAACAGCATCACGAGCAGTACTTC. Its translation: CASGEEQHHEQYF.

The rearrangement uses TRBV27 and TRBJ2-7; no clear D. V gave up 5 bases and J gave up 5 bases, with 7 bases separating them. The germline V gene encodes CDR1 MNHEY and CDR2 SMNVEV (reference sequence). The CDR3 is 11 amino acids. For the CDR3, the DNA is TGTGCCAGCAGTACTTGGAACGAGCAGTACTTC. Translation gives CASSTWNEQYF.

The chain is built from TRBV27 and TRBJ2-7; possible D gene TRBD1, 6 bases. Germline lookup yields CDR1 MNHEY and CDR2 SMNVEV (reference sequence). This CDR3 has 13 residues. The V and J ends lost 2 bases and 3 bases respectively, with 8 bases between them. In DNA, the CDR3 is TGTGCCAGCAGTTTAGGGACACTCTACGAGCAGTACTTC. Translation gives CASSLGTLYEQYF.

The chain carries TRBV5-4 and TRBJ2-5; TRBD1 matches 7 bases. V lost 4 bases and J lost 0; bases outside the gene matches: 6. The CDR3 loop spans 15 amino acids. Germline CDR1 reads SGHNT; CDR2 reads YYREEE (reference sequence). The CDR3, as DNA: TGTGCCAGCAGCCCGGGACAGAGTAACCAAGAGACCCAGTACTTC. This gives the protein CASSPGQSNQETQYF.

As to this clone: One end of the junction fails to match germline, which may point to a read error. The chain combines TRBV29-1 with TRBJ2-2; D gene unclear. Germline values: CDR1 SQVTM, CDR2 ANQGSEA. The CDR3 is 12 amino acids. DNA of the CDR3: TGCAGCGGTGAAGGTAACACCGGGGAGCTGTTTTTT. It encodes CSGEGNTGELFF.

Comments on this clone: The identical CDR3 is also encoded by other nucleotide sequences in the sample. V usage is TRBV19 and J usage is TRBJ2-7; D remains ambiguous. CDR1 is LNHDA and CDR2 is SQIVND in the germline V gene (reference sequence). V lost 1 base, J lost 2 bases, and 6 bases lay in between. The CDR3 runs 13 residues. This CDR3 is CASSIGPTYEQYF. In DNA, the CDR3 is TGTGCCAGTAGTATAGGTCCAACCTACGAGCAGTACTTC. Supplemented by reference TRBV19 and TRBJ2-7, the full variable domain reads DGGITQSPKYLFRKEGQNVTLSCEQNLNHDAMYWYRQDPGQGLRLIYYSQIVNDFQKGDIAEGYSVSREKKESFPLTVTSAQKNPTAFYLCASSIGPTYEQYFGPGTRLTVT.